Listed below are T cell receptor beta chains from one sample, sequenced in a study of cytomegalovirus exposure and HLA in healthy donors. TCRdb keeps only in-frame clones here, not all; method: immunoSEQ multiplex PCR. This sample has 100,000 or so clones, with about 70% found just once. Sequenced input: PBMCs. The receptors originated from a human donor in good health. Both conserved end residues are part of each CDR3. A D gene is named only where the DNA matches it firmly. Clone size is stated in some rows and not others, as once, few, many or a class when expanded.

j_call	clone_size	d_call	v_call	cdr3_nt	cdr3_aa
TRBJ2-7	.	TRBD2	TRBV10-3	TGTGCCATCAATCGGAGCGGGGGAAATACGAAGCAGTACTTC	CAINRSGGNTKQYF
TRBJ2-2	few	.	TRBV19	TGTGCCAGTAGTAACAGAAACACCGGGGAGCTGTTTTTT	CASSNRNTGELFF
TRBJ2-5	.	.	TRBV9	TGTGCCAGCAGCGTAGGAGCCTACCAAGAGACCCAGTACTTC	CASSVGAYQETQYF
TRBJ1-3	.	TRBD1	TRBV9	TGTGCCAGCAGCGTAACCCCGGGACAGGGGAACTCTGGAAACACCATATATTTT	CASSVTPGQGNSGNTIYF
TRBJ2-7	once	.	TRBV4-2	TGTGCCAGCAGCGATCAGGGATCCCGATCCTACGAGCAGTACTTC	CASSDQGSRSYEQYF
TRBJ1-1	.	TRBD1	TRBV7-9	TGTGCCAGCAGCTCCCCGCCCCCAGGGGGAAGTTTGAACACTGAAGCTTTCTTT	CASSSPPPGGSLNTEAFF
TRBJ2-7	.	TRBD2	TRBV6-1	TGTGCCAGCAGTGGAAGGGAGGGTAGCTCCTACGAGCAGTACTTC	CASSGREGSSYEQYF
TRBJ1-1	.	.	TRBV7-9	TGTGCCAGCAGTTCGAGGGGGGGGGCTATGAACACTGAAGCTTTCTTT	CASSSRGGAMNTEAFF
TRBJ1-1	.	.	TRBV5-3	TGTGCCAGAAGCTTGGAGCATCGGATAGCGGGAATTGAAGCTTTCTTT	CARSLEHRIAGIEAFF
TRBJ2-7	.	TRBD1	TRBV5-1	TGCGCCAGCAGCTTGACAGGGGGCCACGAGCAGTACTTC	CASSLTGGHEQYF
TRBJ1-2	few	.	TRBV5-1	TGCGCCAGCAGCTTTCTAAGGGGTGGGGACTATGGCTACACCTTC	CASSFLRGGDYGYTF
TRBJ2-1	.	.	TRBV30	TGTGCCTGGAGTCGAACTAGCTCCGAGCAGTTCTTC	CAWSRTSSEQFF
TRBJ1-1	.	TRBD1	TRBV29-1	TGCAGCTCGAAGACAGGGATAAACACTGAAGCTTTCTTT	CSSKTGINTEAFF
TRBJ2-7	.	.	TRBV28	TGTGCCAGCAGTTGGACAACGGGACTCACCTACGAGCAGTACTTC	CASSWTTGLTYEQYF
TRBJ2-3	.	.	TRBV5-1	TGCGCCAGCAGCCCCCTAAAGCGTCACCGCACAGATACGCAGTATTTT	CASSPLKRHRTDTQYF
TRBJ1-2	.	TRBD1	TRBV28	TGTGCCAGCAGAGCGGGACAGGTGCGAGGCTACACCTTC	CASRAGQVRGYTF
TRBJ1-1	.	TRBD1	TRBV7-9	TGTGCCAGCAGCCAGGGACAGATGAACACTGAAGCTTTCTTT	CASSQGQMNTEAFF
TRBJ2-7	.	TRBD2	TRBV11-2	TGTGCCAGCAGCTTACGACTAGCGGGAGGTAGCGACGAGCAGTACTTC	CASSLRLAGGSDEQYF
TRBJ1-2	few	.	TRBV19	TGTGCCAGTAACGGCAGGGTATTAGGTGGCTACACCTTC	CASNGRVLGGYTF
TRBJ1-5	.	TRBD1	TRBV9	TGTGCCAGCAGCGTGGGGACAGGGCTGAATCAGCCCCAGCATTTT	CASSVGTGLNQPQHF
TRBJ1-2	.	.	TRBV6-1	TGTGCCAGCGGCCAGGGCTCTAACTATGGCTACACCTTC	CASGQGSNYGYTF
TRBJ2-6	few	.	TRBV5-1	TGCGCCAGCAGCTTGGGCGGCAGTCGCGGTGGGGCCAACGTCCTGACTTTC	CASSLGGSRGGANVLTF
TRBJ2-3	.	TRBD1	TRBV14	TGTGCCAGCAGCTCCACCCCACAGGGGGCTTGGTCAGATACGCAGTATTTT	CASSSTPQGAWSDTQYF
TRBJ1-6	.	TRBD1	TRBV5-6	TGTGCCACCACGAGGCGGGACAGGCTTTCACCCCTCCACTTT	CATTRRDRLSPLHF
TRBJ2-7	.	TRBD1	TRBV5-1	TGCGCCAGCAGCCCGGGACAGGGGTCCTACGAGCAGTACTTC	CASSPGQGSYEQYF
TRBJ1-2	.	.	TRBV14	TGTGCCAGCAGCCCTTCTAACTATGGCTACACCTTC	CASSPSNYGYTF
TRBJ2-5	.	TRBD2	TRBV5-1	TGCGCCAGCAGCTTGGTTGCTAGCGGAGACCCAGAGACCCAGTACTTC	CASSLVASGDPETQYF
TRBJ2-1	.	TRBD1	TRBV4-2	TGTGCCAGCAGCCCCCGGACAGGGGGCTCCTACAATGAGCAGTTCTTC	CASSPRTGGSYNEQFF
TRBJ1-2	.	TRBD1	TRBV6-5	TGTGCCAGCCGAGCCGGGACAGGAGGCTACACCTTC	CASRAGTGGYTF
TRBJ1-2	.	TRBD1	TRBV30	TGTGCCTGGAGTGTAGGCGGGACAGGTCCGAACTATGGCTACACCTTC	CAWSVGGTGPNYGYTF
TRBJ1-4	.	TRBD1	TRBV28	TGTGCCACCGCGTCGACAGGGCTTGCAACTAATGAAAAACTGTTTTTT	CATASTGLATNEKLFF
TRBJ2-3	few	.	TRBV29-1	TGCAGCGTTCAACGGCTCGGGACTCGGGATACGCAGTATTTT	CSVQRLGTRDTQYF
TRBJ2-7	.	.	TRBV6-5	TGTGCCAGCAGTTTCCCTGGGCCAGGAAGAAAGCAGTACTTC	CASSFPGPGRKQYF